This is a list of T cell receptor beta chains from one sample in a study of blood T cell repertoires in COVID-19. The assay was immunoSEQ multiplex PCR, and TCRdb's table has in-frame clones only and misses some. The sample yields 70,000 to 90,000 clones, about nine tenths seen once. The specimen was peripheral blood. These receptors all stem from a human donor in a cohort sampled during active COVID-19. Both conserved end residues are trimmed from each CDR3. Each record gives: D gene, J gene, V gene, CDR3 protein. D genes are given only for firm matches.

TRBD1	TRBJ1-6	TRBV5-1	ASSLETGTGPGPLH
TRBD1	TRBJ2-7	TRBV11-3	ASSLGTGGSYEQY
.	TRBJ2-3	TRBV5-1	ASSLADREGSYTQY
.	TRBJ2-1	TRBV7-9	ASSLERLGSSYNEQF
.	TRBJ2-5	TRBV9	ASSVSSQETQY
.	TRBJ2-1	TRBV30	AWSVPAGSYNEQF
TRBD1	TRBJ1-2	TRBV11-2	ASREGQLSYT
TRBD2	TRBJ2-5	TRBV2	ASRGGLAGRETQY
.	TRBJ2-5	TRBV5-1	ASSLVARVEETQY
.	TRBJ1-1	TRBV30	AWSDRLNTEAF
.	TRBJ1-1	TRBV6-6	AVGQPPLNTEAF
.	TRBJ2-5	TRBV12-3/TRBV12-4	ASSFFGTLIY
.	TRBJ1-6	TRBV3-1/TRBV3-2	ASILQTYYNSPLH
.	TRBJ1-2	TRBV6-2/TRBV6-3	ASSYFADSYGYT
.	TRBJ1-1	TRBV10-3	AIRGGGAGRTEAF
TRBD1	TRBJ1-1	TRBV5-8	ASSLDRGGTEAF
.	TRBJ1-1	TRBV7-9	ASSSDRWTEAF
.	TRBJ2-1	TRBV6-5	ASAGGANEQF
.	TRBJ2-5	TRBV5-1	ASSLAGSGETQY
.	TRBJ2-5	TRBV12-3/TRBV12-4	AVRGIQETQY
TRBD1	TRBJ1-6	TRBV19	ASRQGSSPLH
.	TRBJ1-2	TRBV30	AWSGYSNYT
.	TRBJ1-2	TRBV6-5	ASSTPGHGYT
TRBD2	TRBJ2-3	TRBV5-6	ASSLAGLAGGRGDTQY
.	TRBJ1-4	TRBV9	ASSVEGSPNEKLF
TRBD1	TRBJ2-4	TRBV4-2	ASSSTGGAYGDIQY
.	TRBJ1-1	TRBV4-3	ASSQDQGMNTEAF
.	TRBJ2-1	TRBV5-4	ASSREGTNSRGEQF
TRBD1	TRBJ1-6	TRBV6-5	ASGPSTGGNSPLH
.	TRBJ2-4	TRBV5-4	ASSFEGTQNIQY
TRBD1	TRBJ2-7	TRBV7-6	ASSLRTGIAVYEQY
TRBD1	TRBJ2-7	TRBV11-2	ASRRQGSYEQY
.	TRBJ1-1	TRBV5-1	ASRIVTGNTEAF
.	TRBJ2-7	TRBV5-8	ASSLFVVRSYEQY
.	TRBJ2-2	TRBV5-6	ASSIRGHNTGELF
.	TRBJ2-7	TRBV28	ASSLWVGRASHEQY
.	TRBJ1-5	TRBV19	ASSIQGGGQPQH
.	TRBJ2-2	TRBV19	ASSISFYTGELF
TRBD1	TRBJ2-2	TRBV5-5	ASRSTGAGGELF
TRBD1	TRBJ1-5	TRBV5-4	ASSWGGGQGNQPQH
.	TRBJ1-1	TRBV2	ASRGGRVLTNTEAF
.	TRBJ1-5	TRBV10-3	AISPRGNQPQH
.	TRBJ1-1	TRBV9	ASSVGGQNTEAF
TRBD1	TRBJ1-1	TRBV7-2	ASSLGDRDLTTEAF
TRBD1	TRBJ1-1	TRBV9	ASSATGGADTEAF
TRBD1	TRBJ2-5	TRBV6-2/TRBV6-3	ASSYGQAFRGQETQY
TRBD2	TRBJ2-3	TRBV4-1	ASSQPSGLPPRADTQY